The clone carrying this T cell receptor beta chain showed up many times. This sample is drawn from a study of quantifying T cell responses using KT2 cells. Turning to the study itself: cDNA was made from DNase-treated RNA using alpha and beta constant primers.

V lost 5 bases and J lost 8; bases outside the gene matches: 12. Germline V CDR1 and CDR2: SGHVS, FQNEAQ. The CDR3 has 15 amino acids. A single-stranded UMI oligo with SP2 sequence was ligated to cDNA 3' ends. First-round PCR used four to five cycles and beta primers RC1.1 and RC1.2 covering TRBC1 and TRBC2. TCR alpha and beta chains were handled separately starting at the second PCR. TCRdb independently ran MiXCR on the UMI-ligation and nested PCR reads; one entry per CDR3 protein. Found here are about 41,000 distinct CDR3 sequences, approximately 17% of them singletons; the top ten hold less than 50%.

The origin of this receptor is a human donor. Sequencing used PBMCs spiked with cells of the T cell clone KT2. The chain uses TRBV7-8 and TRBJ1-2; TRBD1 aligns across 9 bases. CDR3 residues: CASSPPQGAFGGYTF. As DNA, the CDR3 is TGTGCCAGCAGCCCACCACAGGGGGCATTTGGGGGCTACACCTTC.